The clone carrying this TCR beta chain was seen more than once but under ten times. The data were obtained in a study of blood T cell repertoires in COVID-19. As for the study in general: Both acute and convalescent COVID-19 samples were obtained from the United States, Italy and Spain.

The CDR3 loop spans 15 amino acids. V dropped 6 bases and J dropped 2; count of bases not matched to a gene: 8. Germline CDR1 is MNHEY and CDR2 is SVGAGI. Original methodology: Reference gene primer amplification in the assay estimated nucleated cell counts. Assay: immunoSEQ multiplex PCR; the TCRdb copy retains only in-frame clones and omits some. The D gene and trimming were derived from the DNA, and the V and J assignments and clone size from that table. The sample lists approximately 330,000 clones; about 87% were seen once. Those enrolled in Seattle joined during active infection and were followed longitudinally afterward.

Sequenced input: peripheral blood. The gene calls are TRBV6-5 and TRBJ2-3; 7 bases are shared with TRBD2. The TCR sequence derives from a man aged 25-45 years with COVID-19, enrolled during active disease. In nucleotides, the CDR3 is TGTGCCAGCAGGATTAGCGGGTCTATCACAGATACGCAGTATTTT. Amino acid sequence: CASRISGSITDTQYF.